The rows below give T cell receptor beta chains drawn from one sample of a study of PD-1 blockade in classical Hodgkin lymphoma. Assay used: immunoSEQ multiplex PCR; TCRdb lists only in-frame clones, some missing. Of some 4,000 clones in the sample, around 62% were seen once. This sample comprised peripheral blood mononuclear cells (PBMCs), obtained at baseline. These TCRs come from a human donor with classical Hodgkin lymphoma. The CDR3 runs from the conserved cysteine through the conserved F or W. A D gene is named only where the DNA matches it firmly. The listing skips clone size in some rows; elsewhere it reads once, few, many or a size class.

v_gene	j_gene	abundance	d_gene	len	CDR3aa	CDR3nt
TRBV7-7	TRBJ2-3	NA	TRBD2	16	CASSLAGSGGTDTQYF	TGTGCCAGCAGCTTAGCGGGGAGCGGGGGAACAGATACGCAGTATTTT
TRBV19	TRBJ1-5	NA	NA	13	CACSRDANQPQHF	TGTGCCTGTAGCCGGGACGCGAATCAGCCCCAGCATTTT
TRBV11-2	TRBJ1-1	NA	NA	13	CASDLGGSTEAFF	TGTGCCAGCGACTTGGGAGGGAGCACTGAAGCTTTCTTT
TRBV5-6	TRBJ1-6	NA	TRBD1	15	CASSLVQGADSPLHF	TGTGCCAGCAGCTTGGTCCAGGGGGCGGATTCACCCCTCCACTTT
TRBV5-1	TRBJ2-1	NA	TRBD2	14	CASSLAKREDEQFF	TGCGCCAGCAGCTTGGCCAAGCGGGAGGATGAGCAGTTCTTC
TRBV29-1	TRBJ2-7	NA	TRBD1	15	CSVGVPTGEHFGQYF	TGCAGCGTTGGGGTTCCGACAGGGGAACATTTCGGGCAGTACTTC
TRBV19	TRBJ1-2	NA	NA	12	CASKDGYYGYTF	TGTGCCAGTAAGGACGGCTACTATGGCTACACCTTC
TRBV7-9	TRBJ2-5	NA	NA	16	CASSGSPTGRRETQYF	TGTGCCAGCAGCGGGTCCCCCACAGGCAGGAGGGAGACCCAGTACTTC
TRBV4-2	TRBJ2-7	NA	NA	15	CASSQGKGGTYEQYF	TGTGCCAGCAGCCAAGGGAAGGGGGGGACCTACGAGCAGTACTTC
TRBV19	TRBJ2-1	medium-sized	NA	15	CASSISSGAYNEQFF	TGTGCCAGTAGTATATCTTCGGGGGCCTACAATGAGCAGTTCTTC
TRBV13	TRBJ1-1	few	NA	14	CASSIGHLNTEAFF	TGTGCCAGCAGCATTGGACACCTGAACACTGAAGCTTTCTTT
TRBV6-5	TRBJ2-7	NA	NA	11	CASSLANEQYF	TGTGCCAGCAGCCTAGCGAACGAGCAGTACTTC
TRBV5-5	TRBJ2-5	NA	NA	14	CASSRAVGKETQYF	TGTGCCAGCAGCCGCGCGGTGGGAAAGGAGACCCAGTACTTC
TRBV5-1	TRBJ2-1	NA	TRBD2	17	CASSLAYLGGGYNEQFF	TGCGCCAGCAGCTTGGCTTACCTCGGGGGAGGGTACAATGAGCAGTTCTTC
TRBV6-6	TRBJ2-5	NA	TRBD1	14	CASRAHRGLETQYF	TGTGCCAGCAGAGCCCACAGGGGGCTCGAGACCCAGTACTTC
TRBV19	TRBJ2-3	NA	NA	15	CASTPRGQGPDTQYF	TGTGCCAGTACCCCCCGCGGGCAGGGACCAGATACGCAGTATTTT